The 26 T cell receptor beta chains given below trace back to one sample, sequenced in a study of T cell repertoires in cytomegalovirus infection. TCRdb fed the reads into MiXCR, producing one record per CDR3 protein. This table has 380,000 or so distinct CDR3 sequences, roughly 36% appearing once. For these receptors, no antigen is known. Material: cultured PBMCs, obtained from culture after CMV antigen stimulation. The receptors originated from a human donor in good health (CMV status not recorded). Some clones in this sample may be carry-over from other donors' samples.

The chain is built from TRBV7-8 and TRBJ2-1; 11 positions match TRBD2. CDR1 is SGHVS, CDR2 FQNEAQ, per germline. This CDR3 is 21 amino acids long. The trim removed 3 bases at V and 9 bases at J, leaving 25 bases unmatched. This CDR3 is CASSFLFGRRLSGRGWGEQFF. DNA for the CDR3: TGTGCCAGCAGCTTCCTTTTCGGGCGGCGTCTTAGCGGGAGGGGCTGGGGTGAGCAGTTCTTC.

A single count supports this clonotype. The chain combines TRBV19 with TRBJ1-1; D uncertain. Per germline, CDR1 LNHDA and CDR2 SQIVND (reference sequence). V lost 0 bases, J lost 6 bases, and 14 bases lay in between. The CDR3 is 15 residues long. The CDR3 bases are TGTGCCAGTAGTATAGATGGAGTGAGCGGCCCTGAAGCTTTCTTT. Translation gives CASSIDGVSGPEAFF.

The V gene is TRBV20-1, the J gene TRBJ2-7; D may correspond to TRBD1 or TRBD2 (5 bases each). The V end lost 3 bases, the J end lost 5 bases, and 17 bases lay between the germline ends. CDR1 DFQATT and CDR2 SNEGSKA come from the germline V gene (reference sequence). The CDR3 covers 14 residues. Here the CDR3 DNA reads TGCAGTGCTAGTGGCGAGGGGAAGAATAACGAGCAGTACTTC. It specifies CSASGEGKNNEQYF.

The chain employs TRBV4-1 and TRBJ2-1; 9 bases fit TRBD2. This CDR3 is built from 16 residues. From germline, CDR1 is MGHRA and CDR2 YSYEKL. J was trimmed by 4 bases and V by 4 bases; bases with no gene match: 8. CDR3 residues: CASSLNLAGVYNEQFF. In nucleotides, the CDR3 is TGCGCCAGCAGCCTAAACTTAGCGGGAGTTTACAATGAGCAGTTCTTC.

This clonotype appeared a few times. The chain combines TRBV7-2 with TRBJ2-7; D is uncertain. The CDR3 length is 13 residues. The germline V gene has CDR1 SGHTA and CDR2 FQGNSA. Trimming took 3 bases from V and 1 from J, leaving 7 bases between them. The CDR3 loop reads CASSFYQSYEQYF. In nucleotides, the CDR3 is TGTGCCAGCAGCTTTTATCAGTCCTACGAGCAGTACTTC. Filled out from reference TRBV7-2 and TRBJ2-7, the complete variable domain reads GAGVSQSPSNKVTEKGKDVELRCDPISGHTALYWYRQSLGQGLEFLIYFQGNSAPDKSGLPSDRFSAERTGGSVSTLTIQRTQQEDSAVYLCASSFYQSYEQYFGPGTRLTVT.

The chain employs TRBV4-3 and TRBJ1-2; D is uncertain. Trimming pared 0 bases from V and 0 bases from J, leaving 8 bases between. The germline V gene encodes CDR1 LGHNA and CDR2 YSLEER. The CDR3 sequence is 15 residues long. The CDR3 protein is CASSQERWANYGYTF. The CDR3 nucleotides read TGCGCCAGCAGCCAAGAGCGGTGGGCTAACTATGGCTACACCTTC.

This chain connects TRBV20-1 to TRBJ2-1, with D possibly being TRBD1 (5 bases). This CDR3 has 11 residues. CDR1 and CDR2 (germline): DFQATT, SNEGSKA (reference sequence). Trimming shortened V by 6 bases and J by 7 bases, and 10 bases separated the two germline ends. The CDR3 loop reads CSAPTANEQFF. CDR3 coding DNA: TGCAGTGCCCCGACAGCGAATGAGCAGTTCTTC.

This clonotype was found once. This chain links TRBV18 with TRBJ2-3, with D possibly TRBD1 on 5 matching bases. The germline gives CDR1 KGHSH, CDR2 LQKENI. The CDR3 runs 15 residues. The germline V and J ends were trimmed by 3 bases and 5 bases, with 15 bases remaining between them. The CDR3 DNA sequence: TGTGCCAGCTCACCGCCAGGGCAGGGCGGAGATACGCAGTATTTT. This sequence encodes CASSPPGQGGDTQYF.

This clonotype was recorded a few times. The chain joins TRBV5-6 to TRBJ2-1; D is unclear. Looked up from germline, CDR1 is SGHDT and CDR2 is YYEEEE. The CDR3 loop spans 15 amino acids. Deletions cut 0 bases from V and 0 bases from J, with 7 bases between. For the CDR3, the DNA is TGTGCCAGCAGCTTGGAAGGGAACTCCTACAATGAGCAGTTCTTC. Translated, it gives CASSLEGNSYNEQFF.

The CDR3 DNA reads as TGTGCCGGAGGGGAGGGCGTCGCGGAACTGTTTTTT. Its translation is CAGGEGVAELFF. The V gene is TRBV30, the J gene TRBJ1-4; D possibly corresponds to TRBD1 (5 bases). Germline CDR1 reads GTSNPN; CDR2 reads SVGIG (reference sequence). V dropped 8 bases and J dropped 12 bases, with 19 bases sitting between them. This CDR3 spans 12 amino acids.

The J gene is TRBJ2-1, the V gene TRBV7-2; D ambiguous. V lost 3 bases and J 8 bases, leaving 11 bases between the germline ends. Germline CDR1 is SGHTA and CDR2 is FQGNSA. The CDR3 is made up of 13 amino acids. In DNA, the CDR3 is TGTGCCAGCAGCTTTGTAGTTTTCGATGAGCAGTTCTTC. Encoded protein: CASSFVVFDEQFF. Full variable domain (outside the CDR3, taken from reference TRBV7-2 and TRBJ2-1): GAGVSQSPSNKVTEKGKDVELRCDPISGHTALYWYRQSLGQGLEFLIYFQGNSAPDKSGLPSDRFSAERTGGSVSTLTIQRTQQEDSAVYLCASSFVVFDEQFFGPGTRLTVL.

This rearrangement joins TRBV24-1 to TRBJ1-4; 8 positions agree with TRBD1. Germline loops: CDR1 KGHDR, CDR2 SFDVKD. The CDR3 is 15 residues long. V gave up 4 bases and J gave up 7 bases; unmatched junction bases: 7. CDR3 nucleotides: TGTGCCACCAGTGACCCCACAGGGGGGGGTGAAAAACTGTTTTTT. It translates to CATSDPTGGGEKLFF.

This chain uses TRBV19 with TRBJ1-1; D is ambiguous. Trimming removed 3 bases at V and 1 base at J, with 9 bases between. The germline V gene has CDR1 LNHDA and CDR2 SQIVND (reference sequence). The CDR3 runs to 14 residues. This CDR3 reads CASSMVQSNTEAFF. CDR3 nucleotide sequence: TGTGCCAGTAGTATGGTTCAGTCGAACACTGAAGCTTTCTTT.

DNA of the CDR3: TGTGCCAGCAGCCCCTTCGGGCGGGAGGGCCGGGGTGAGCAGTTCTTC. Protein product: CASSPFGREGRGEQFF. This chain joins TRBV7-8 and TRBJ2-1, with 9 bases fitting TRBD2. Germline trimming cut 5 bases from V and 9 bases from J; bases unmatched to any gene: 14. This CDR3 spans 16 amino acids. CDR1 and CDR2 (germline): SGHVS, FQNEAQ. The full variable domain, completed using reference TRBV7-8 and TRBJ2-1, is GAGVSQSPRYKVAKRGQDVALRCDPISGHVSLFWYQQALGQGPEFLTYFQNEAQLDKSGLPSDRFFAERPEGSVSTLKIQRTQQEDSAVYLCASSPFGREGRGEQFFGPGTRLTVL.

This clonotype has a handful of counts. This chain links TRBV28 with TRBJ1-4; 8 nucleotides agree with TRBD1. The germline V gene encodes CDR1 MDHEN and CDR2 SYDVKM. The CDR3 length is 15 residues. V gave up 6 bases and J gave up 8 bases; unmatched junction bases: 11. Written as DNA, the CDR3 is TGTGCCAGCAGCTCCCCCGGACAGGGAAGAGAAAAACTGTTTTTT. Translating gives CASSSPGQGREKLFF.

The rearrangement joins TRBV6-2 or TRBV6-3 to TRBJ2-6; TRBD2 matches at 7 bases. Germline CDR1 is MNHEY and CDR2 is SVGEGT. With 1 base clipped from V and 1 base from J, the junction kept 1 base outside the gene matches. The CDR3 is 16 amino acids. DNA for the CDR3: TGTGCCAGCAGTTACTTCGGGGGGTCTGGGGCCAACGTCCTGACTTTC. Translated, it gives CASSYFGGSGANVLTF.

This clonotype has only a few counts. The chain uses TRBV6-2 or TRBV6-3 and TRBJ1-5; D unclear. Germline values: CDR1 MNHEY, CDR2 SVGEGT. This CDR3 is 13 amino acids long. Between the trimmed V and J ends, which lost 6 bases and 11 bases, there was a span of 17 bases. The CDR3 region is CASRTGSMGSQHF. The CDR3 nucleotides are TGTGCCAGCAGAACGGGCTCAATGGGGTCCCAGCATTTT.

The chain is built from TRBV11-2 and TRBJ2-2, with 15 bases identical to TRBD2. Germline lookup yields CDR1 SGHAT and CDR2 FQNNGV. Trimming at V came to 8 bases and at J to 5 bases, leaving 18 bases not matched to a gene. The CDR3 contains 20 residues. DNA of the CDR3: TGTGCCAGCTTACATTTAAATTGGACTAGCGGGAGGGCCAAGACCGGGGAGCTGTTTTTT. Translated: CASLHLNWTSGRAKTGELFF.

The J gene is TRBJ2-1, the V gene TRBV6-5; D unresolved. Trimming stripped 2 bases from V and 0 bases from J, with 2 bases between. The CDR3 sequence is 13 residues long. Germline V gene sequence: CDR1 MNHEY, CDR2 SVGAGI. In DNA, the CDR3 is TGTGCCAGCAGTTACGACTCCTACAATGAGCAGTTCTTC. Amino acids: CASSYDSYNEQFF.

This clonotype was detected ten times or more. This chain connects TRBV4-1 to TRBJ2-1, with 7 bases lining up with TRBD2. Unmatched junction bases numbered 4, after V lost 4 bases and J lost 4 bases. The CDR3 is 14 residues long. The germline V gene has CDR1 MGHRA and CDR2 YSYEKL. CDR3 amino acids: CASSPGLFYNEQFF. CDR3 DNA sequence: TGCGCCAGCAGCCCGGGACTATTTTACAATGAGCAGTTCTTC.

This clonotype was found many times. V usage is TRBV12-3 or TRBV12-4 and J usage is TRBJ1-3; TRBD1 might be the D (5 bases). V was cut by 3 bases and J by 3 bases, with 9 bases left in between. The CDR3 length is 14 residues. CDR3 sequence reads: CASSFRDGGNTIYF. CDR3 DNA: TGTGCCAGCAGTTTCCGGGACGGTGGAAACACCATATATTTT.

The chain recombines TRBV9 with TRBJ2-1; unclear D gene. CDR3 length equals 13 residues. CDR1 is SGDLS and CDR2 is YYNGEE in the germline V gene. V lost 0 bases to trimming and J lost 9 bases, with 10 bases between them. This CDR3 is CASSVVIGSEQFF. CDR3 DNA sequence: TGTGCCAGCAGCGTAGTCATAGGCTCTGAGCAGTTCTTC.

This clonotype was counted between two and nine times. CDR3 loop: CASAPGTPGTDTQYF. CDR3 nucleotide sequence: TGTGCTAGTGCACCCGGGACGCCTGGAACAGATACGCAGTATTTT. The rearrangement uses TRBV12-5 and TRBJ2-3, with D tentatively TRBD1 or TRBD2 (5 bases each). Trimming removed 7 bases from V and 3 bases from J, with 17 bases in between. This CDR3 has 15 residues. Germline CDR1 and CDR2: LGHNT and FRNRAP.

This clonotype was counted between two and nine times. The CDR3, as DNA: TGTGCCAGCAGCGGACCCTCGGGGGAGCTGTTTTTT. It translates to CASSGPSGELFF. The chain is built from TRBV7-2 and TRBJ2-2; D is undetermined. The germline V gene has CDR1 SGHTA and CDR2 FQGNSA. The V end was cut by 5 bases, the J end by 8 bases, with 9 bases between. The length of the CDR3 is 12 residues.

This clonotype came up a few times. This rearrangement joins TRBV6-2 or TRBV6-3 to TRBJ2-1; D gene ambiguous. Deletions cut 5 bases from V and 8 bases from J, with 25 bases between. Germline V lookup: CDR1 MNHEY, CDR2 SVGEGT. The CDR3 is 17 residues long. CDR3 DNA: TGTGCCAGCAGTCGACCTCGACAAAATAAAATATCCGATGAGCAGTTCTTC. It specifies CASSRPRQNKISDEQFF.

The chain has TRBV11-2 and TRBJ2-5; tentatively, D is TRBD1 (5 bases). V dropped 3 bases and J dropped 4 bases, with 9 bases sitting between them. Germline CDR1 reads SGHAT; CDR2 reads FQNNGV. CDR3 length: 13 amino acids. In DNA form, the CDR3 reads TGTGCCAGCAGCTTCGCAGGGATAGAGACCCAGTACTTC. This codes for CASSFAGIETQYF. Looking up the rest from reference TRBV11-2 and TRBJ2-5 gives the full variable domain: EAGVAQSPRYKIIEKRQSVAFWCNPISGHATLYWYQQILGQGPKLLIQFQNNGVVDDSQLPKDRFSAERLKGVDSTLKIQPAKLEDSAVYLCASSFAGIETQYFGPGTRLLVL.